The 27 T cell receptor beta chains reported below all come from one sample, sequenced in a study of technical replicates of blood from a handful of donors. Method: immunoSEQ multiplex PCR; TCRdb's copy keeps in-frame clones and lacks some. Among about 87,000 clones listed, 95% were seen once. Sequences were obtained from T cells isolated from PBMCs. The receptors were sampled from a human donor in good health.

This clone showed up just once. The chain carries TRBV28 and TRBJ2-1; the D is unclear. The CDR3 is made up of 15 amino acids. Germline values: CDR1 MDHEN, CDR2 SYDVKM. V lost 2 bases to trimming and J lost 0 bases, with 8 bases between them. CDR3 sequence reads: CASSLLPSSYNEQFF. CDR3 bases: TGTGCCAGCAGTTTACTCCCCAGCTCCTACAATGAGCAGTTCTTC. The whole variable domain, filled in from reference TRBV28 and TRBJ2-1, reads DVKVTQSSRYLVKRTGEKVFLECVQDMDHENMFWYRQDPGLGLRLIYFSYDVKMKEKGDIPEGYSVSREKKERFSLILESASTNQTSMYLCASSLLPSSYNEQFFGPGTRLTVL.

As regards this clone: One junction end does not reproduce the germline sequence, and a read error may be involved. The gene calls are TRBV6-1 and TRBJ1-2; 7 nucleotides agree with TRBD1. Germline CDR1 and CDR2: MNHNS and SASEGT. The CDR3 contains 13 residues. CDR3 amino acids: CASSGQGPNGCTF. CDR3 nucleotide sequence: TGTGCCAGCAGTGGACAGGGTCCGAATGGCTGCACCTTC.

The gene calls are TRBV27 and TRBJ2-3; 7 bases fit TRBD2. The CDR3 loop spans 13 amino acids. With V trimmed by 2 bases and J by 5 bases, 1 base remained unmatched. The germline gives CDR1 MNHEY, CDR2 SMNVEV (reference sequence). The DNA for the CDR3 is TGTGCCAGCAGTTTACGGACTAGAGATACGCAGTATTTT. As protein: CASSLRTRDTQYF.

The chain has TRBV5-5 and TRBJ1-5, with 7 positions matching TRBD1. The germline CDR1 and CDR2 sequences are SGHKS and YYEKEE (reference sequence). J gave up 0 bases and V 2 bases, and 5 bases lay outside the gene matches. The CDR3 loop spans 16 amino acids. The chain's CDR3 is CASSFTGEGSNQPQHF. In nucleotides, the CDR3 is TGTGCCAGCAGCTTTACAGGGGAAGGTAGCAATCAGCCCCAGCATTTT.

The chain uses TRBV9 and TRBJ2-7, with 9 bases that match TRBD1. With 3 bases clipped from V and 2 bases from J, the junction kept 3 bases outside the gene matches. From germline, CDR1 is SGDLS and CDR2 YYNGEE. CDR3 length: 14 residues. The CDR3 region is CASSGRQGAYEQYF. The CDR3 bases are TGTGCCAGCAGCGGCCGACAGGGGGCCTACGAGCAGTACTTC.

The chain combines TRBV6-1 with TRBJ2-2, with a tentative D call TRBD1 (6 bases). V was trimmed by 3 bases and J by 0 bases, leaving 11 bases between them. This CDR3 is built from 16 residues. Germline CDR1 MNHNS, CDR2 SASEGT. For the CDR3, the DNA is TGTGCCAGCAGTGAGACAGGTGGGGCGAACACCGGGGAGCTGTTTTTT. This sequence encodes CASSETGGANTGELFF.

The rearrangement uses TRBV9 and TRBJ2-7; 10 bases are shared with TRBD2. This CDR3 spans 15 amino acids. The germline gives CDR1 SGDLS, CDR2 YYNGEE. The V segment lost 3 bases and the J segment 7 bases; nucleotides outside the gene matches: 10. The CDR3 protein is CASSEGAGGPREQYF. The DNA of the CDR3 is TGTGCCAGCAGCGAGGGAGCGGGAGGGCCGCGGGAGCAGTACTTC.

The CDR3, as DNA: TGTGCCAGCAGTTTAAGGGGGCGCGGGGGCTACACCTTC. Amino acids: CASSLRGRGGYTF. The J gene is TRBJ1-2, the V gene TRBV28; 7 bases map to TRBD1. The CDR3 length is 13 residues. Germline lookup yields CDR1 MDHEN and CDR2 SYDVKM. The V gene end was trimmed by 2 bases and the J gene end by 8 bases; junction bases not matched to a gene: 5.

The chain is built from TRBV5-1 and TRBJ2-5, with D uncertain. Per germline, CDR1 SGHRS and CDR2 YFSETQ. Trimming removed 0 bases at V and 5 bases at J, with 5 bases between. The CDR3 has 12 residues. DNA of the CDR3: TGCGCCAGCAGCTTGGCCGGGGAGACCCAGTACTTC. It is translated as CASSLAGETQYF.

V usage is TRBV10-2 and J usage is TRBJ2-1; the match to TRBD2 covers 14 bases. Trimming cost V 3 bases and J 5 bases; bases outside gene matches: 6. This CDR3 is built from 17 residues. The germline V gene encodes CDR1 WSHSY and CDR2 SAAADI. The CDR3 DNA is TGCGCCAGCAGTGATTCCGGGACTAGCGGGAGACACAATGAGCAGTTCTTC. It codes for CASSDSGTSGRHNEQFF.

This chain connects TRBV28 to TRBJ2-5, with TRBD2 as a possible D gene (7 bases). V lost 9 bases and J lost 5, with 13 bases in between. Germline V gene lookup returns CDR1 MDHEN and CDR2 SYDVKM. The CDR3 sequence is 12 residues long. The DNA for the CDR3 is TGTGCCAGTGGGGGGGCTACGGAGACCCAGTACTTC. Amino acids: CASGGATETQYF.

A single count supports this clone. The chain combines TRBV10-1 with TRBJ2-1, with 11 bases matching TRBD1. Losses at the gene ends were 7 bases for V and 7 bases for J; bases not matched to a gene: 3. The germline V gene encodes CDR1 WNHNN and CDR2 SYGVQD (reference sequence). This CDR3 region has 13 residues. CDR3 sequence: CASTGTGGNEQFF. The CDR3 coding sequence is TGCGCCAGCACCGGGACAGGGGGGAATGAGCAGTTCTTC.

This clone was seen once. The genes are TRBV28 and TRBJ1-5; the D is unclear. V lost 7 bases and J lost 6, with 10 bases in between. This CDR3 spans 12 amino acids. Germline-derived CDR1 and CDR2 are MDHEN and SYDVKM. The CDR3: CASTNPGQPQHF. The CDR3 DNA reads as TGTGCCAGCACCAACCCCGGTCAGCCCCAGCATTTT.

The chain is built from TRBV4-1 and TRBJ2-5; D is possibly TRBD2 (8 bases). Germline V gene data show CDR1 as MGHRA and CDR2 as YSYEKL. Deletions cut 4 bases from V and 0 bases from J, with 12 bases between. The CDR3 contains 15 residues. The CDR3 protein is CASSLAGQYQETQYF. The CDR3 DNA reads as TGCGCCAGCAGCCTAGCGGGACAGTACCAAGAGACCCAGTACTTC.

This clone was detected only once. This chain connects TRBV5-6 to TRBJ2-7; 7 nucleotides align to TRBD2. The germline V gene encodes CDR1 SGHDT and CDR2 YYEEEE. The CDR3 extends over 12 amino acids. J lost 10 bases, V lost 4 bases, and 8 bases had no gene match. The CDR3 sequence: CASSLEGTTQYF. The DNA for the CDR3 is TGTGCCAGCAGCCTAGAGGGGACTACCCAGTACTTC.

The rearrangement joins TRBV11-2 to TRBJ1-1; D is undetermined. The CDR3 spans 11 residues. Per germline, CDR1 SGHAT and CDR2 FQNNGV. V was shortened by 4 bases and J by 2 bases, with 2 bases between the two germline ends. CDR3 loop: CASSSNTEAFF. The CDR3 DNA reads TGTGCCAGCAGCTCTAACACTGAAGCTTTCTTT. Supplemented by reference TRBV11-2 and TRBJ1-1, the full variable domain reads EAGVAQSPRYKIIEKRQSVAFWCNPISGHATLYWYQQILGQGPKLLIQFQNNGVVDDSQLPKDRFSAERLKGVDSTLKIQPAKLEDSAVYLCASSSNTEAFFGQGTRLTVV.

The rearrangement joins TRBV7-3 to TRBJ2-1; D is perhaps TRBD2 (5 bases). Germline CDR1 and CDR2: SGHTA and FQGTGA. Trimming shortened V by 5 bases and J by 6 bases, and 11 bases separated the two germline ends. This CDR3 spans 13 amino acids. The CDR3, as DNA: TGTGCCAGCAGCCCTCTTGCGGGCAATGAGCAGTTCTTC. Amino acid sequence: CASSPLAGNEQFF. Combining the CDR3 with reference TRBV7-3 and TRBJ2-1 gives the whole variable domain GAGVSQTPSNKVTEKGKYVELRCDPISGHTALYWYRQSLGQGPEFLIYFQGTGAADDSGLPNDRFFAVRPEGSVSTLKIQRTERGDSAVYLCASSPLAGNEQFFGPGTRLTVL.

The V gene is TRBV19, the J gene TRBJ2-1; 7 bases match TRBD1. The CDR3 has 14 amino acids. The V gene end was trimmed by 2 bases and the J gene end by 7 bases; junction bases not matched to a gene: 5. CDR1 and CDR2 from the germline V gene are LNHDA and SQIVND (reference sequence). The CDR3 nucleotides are TGTGCCAGTAGTATAAGTGCAGGGGGAAATGAGCAGTTCTTC. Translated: CASSISAGGNEQFF.

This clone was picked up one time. CDR3 sequence (DNA): TGTGCCAGTCAGACAGGGATTAACTATGGCTACACCTTC. Amino acid sequence: CASQTGINYGYTF. This sequence joins TRBV19 and TRBJ1-2; 7 positions match TRBD1. This CDR3 has 13 amino acids. Losses at the gene ends were 8 bases for V and 1 base for J; bases not matched to a gene: 4. Germline CDR1 and CDR2: LNHDA and SQIVND (reference sequence).

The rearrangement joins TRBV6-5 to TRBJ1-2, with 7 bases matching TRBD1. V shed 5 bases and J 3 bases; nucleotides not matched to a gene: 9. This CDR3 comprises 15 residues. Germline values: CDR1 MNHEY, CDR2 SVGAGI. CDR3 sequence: CASSGRQGEDYGYTF. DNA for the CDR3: TGTGCCAGCAGTGGTCGACAGGGTGAGGACTATGGCTACACCTTC.

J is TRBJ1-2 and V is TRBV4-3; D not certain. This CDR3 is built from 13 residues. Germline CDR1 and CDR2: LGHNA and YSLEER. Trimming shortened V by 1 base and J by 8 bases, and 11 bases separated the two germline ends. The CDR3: CASSQGEGWGYTF. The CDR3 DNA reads TGCGCCAGCAGCCAAGGGGAGGGCTGGGGCTACACCTTC.

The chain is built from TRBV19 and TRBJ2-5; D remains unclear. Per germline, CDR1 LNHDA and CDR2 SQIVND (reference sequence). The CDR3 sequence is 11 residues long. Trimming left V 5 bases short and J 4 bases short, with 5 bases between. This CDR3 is CASSFGETQYF. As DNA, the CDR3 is TGTGCCAGTAGTTTCGGAGAGACCCAGTACTTC.

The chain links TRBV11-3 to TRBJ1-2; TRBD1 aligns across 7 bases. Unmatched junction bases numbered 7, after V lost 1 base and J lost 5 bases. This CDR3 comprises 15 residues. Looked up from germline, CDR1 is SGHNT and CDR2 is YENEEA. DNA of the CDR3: TGTGCCAGCAGCTTAGGAGGCCAGGGGGGTTATGGCTACACCTTC. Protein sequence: CASSLGGQGGYGYTF.

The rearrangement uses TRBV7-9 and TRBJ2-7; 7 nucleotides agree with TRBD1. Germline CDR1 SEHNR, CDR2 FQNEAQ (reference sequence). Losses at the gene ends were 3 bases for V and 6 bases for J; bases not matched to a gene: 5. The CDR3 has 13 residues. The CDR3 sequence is CASSFEGQFEQYF. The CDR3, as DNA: TGTGCCAGCAGCTTCGAGGGACAGTTCGAGCAGTACTTC.

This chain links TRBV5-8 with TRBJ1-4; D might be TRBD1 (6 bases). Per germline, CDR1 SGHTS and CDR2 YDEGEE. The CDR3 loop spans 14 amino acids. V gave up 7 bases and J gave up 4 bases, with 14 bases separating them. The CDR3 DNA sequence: TGTGCCAGCGGCCTACAGGGATTTAATGAAAAACTGTTTTTT. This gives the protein CASGLQGFNEKLFF.

The CDR3 nucleotides are TGTGCCAGCAGCATTCGGGGAGCGGGAGGGCCTTTAGATACGCAGTATTTT. It is translated as CASSIRGAGGPLDTQYF. This chain links TRBV9 with TRBJ2-3; TRBD2 agrees at 10 bases. Trimming removed 4 bases from V and 5 bases from J; junction bases left unmatched: 13. This CDR3 is built from 17 residues. In germline, CDR1 is SGDLS, CDR2 YYNGEE.

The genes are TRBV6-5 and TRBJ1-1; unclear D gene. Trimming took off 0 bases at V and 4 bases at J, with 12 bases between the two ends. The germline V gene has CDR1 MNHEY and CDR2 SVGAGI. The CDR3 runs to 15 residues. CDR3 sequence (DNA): TGTGCCAGCAGTTACTCTCCGGACTTGGGCACTGAAGCTTTCTTT. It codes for CASSYSPDLGTEAFF.